The 5 T cell receptor beta chains below were found in one sample sequenced in a study of blood T cell repertoires in COVID-19. Assay: immunoSEQ multiplex PCR; the TCRdb copy retains only in-frame clones and omits some. The sample has about 260,000 clones, about 88% seen once; the top ten hold about 11%. Specimen: peripheral blood. The receptor set was obtained from a woman aged 25 to 39 with COVID-19, enrolled during active disease.

The chain has TRBV24-1 and TRBJ1-2, with 12 bases that match TRBD1. The CDR3 runs to 16 residues. J lost 7 bases, V lost 7 bases, and 12 bases had no gene match. The germline CDR1 and CDR2 sequences are KGHDR and SFDVKD. The CDR3 spells CATRGGQGAGVAGYTF. The DNA for the CDR3 is TGTGCCACCAGGGGGGGACAGGGGGCCGGAGTAGCTGGCTACACCTTC.

V usage is TRBV25-1 and J usage is TRBJ1-2, with D perhaps TRBD1 (6 bases). CDR1 and CDR2 from the germline V gene are MGHDK and SYGVNS. V was shortened by 3 bases and J by 4 bases, with 15 bases between the two germline ends. The CDR3 is 15 amino acids. The CDR3 reads CASSDDRRGVYGYTF. CDR3 DNA sequence: TGTGCCAGCAGTGACGACAGGCGCGGAGTCTATGGCTACACCTTC.

The chain has TRBV25-1 and TRBJ2-3; 8 bases match TRBD2. V lost 3 bases and J lost 4; bases outside the gene matches: 6. Germline V lookup: CDR1 MGHDK, CDR2 SYGVNS. The CDR3 spans 15 residues. The CDR3 nucleotides are TGTGCCAGCAGTGATGCGAGCGGGAGAGCAGATACGCAGTATTTT. Its translation: CASSDASGRADTQYF.

The J gene is TRBJ2-7, the V gene TRBV5-1; D is perhaps TRBD1 (6 bases). The CDR3 runs 14 residues. Germline V CDR1 and CDR2: SGHRS, YFSETQ. Trimming removed 0 bases from V and 0 bases from J, with 7 bases in between. The CDR3: CASSLVGGSYEQYF. The CDR3 DNA follows: TGCGCCAGCAGCTTGGTAGGGGGCTCCTACGAGCAGTACTTC.

This clone was detected a few times. J is TRBJ1-2 and V is TRBV5-4, with 11 nucleotides matching TRBD1. CDR1 and CDR2 (germline): SGHNT, YYREEE (reference sequence). The CDR3 spans 15 residues. V gave up 4 bases and J gave up 6 bases; unmatched junction bases: 8. The CDR3 loop is CASSERTGGNNGYTF. The CDR3 DNA is TGTGCCAGCAGCGAACGGACAGGGGGCAACAATGGCTACACCTTC. The full variable domain, rest sourced from reference TRBV5-4 and TRBJ1-2, is ETGVTQSPTHLIKTRGQQVTLRCSSQSGHNTVSWYQQALGQGPQFIFQYYREEENGRGNFPPRFSGLQFPNYSSELNVNALELDDSALYLCASSERTGGNNGYTFGSGTRLTVV.